Shown below are 10 T cell receptor beta chains from a single sample sequenced in a study of T cell responses to AZD1222 COVID-19 vaccine. Clones were sequenced by immunoSEQ multiplex PCR, and TCRdb holds only the in-frame ones, with some missing. This table has 150,000 or so clones, about 81% appearing once. Here the sequenced sample was peripheral blood, taken on day 0 of MenACWY control vaccination. These receptor sequences come from an adult in good health.

This chain connects TRBV5-6 to TRBJ1-6, with 7 bases aligning to TRBD1. From germline, CDR1 is SGHDT and CDR2 YYEEEE. CDR3 size: 16 residues. The V segment lost 5 bases and the J segment 7 bases; nucleotides outside the gene matches: 12. CDR3 DNA: TGTGCCAGCAGTCCCCTTAGACAGGGTGAAAATTCACCCCTCCACTTT. It translates to CASSPLRQGENSPLHF.

V is TRBV10-2 and J is TRBJ1-6; D remains ambiguous. Germline CDR1 and CDR2: WSHSY and SAAADI. V lost 6 bases and J 5 bases, leaving 5 bases between the germline ends. The CDR3 has 12 residues. For the CDR3, the DNA is TGCGCCAGCAGGTCCAATAATTCACCCCTCCACTTT. Its protein product is CASRSNNSPLHF.

The rearrangement joins TRBV5-4 to TRBJ1-1; 8 positions match TRBD1. The CDR3 contains 17 residues. Germline CDR1 reads SGHNT; CDR2 reads YYREEE (reference sequence). V shed 4 bases, J shed 1 base, and the junction held 12 bases outside the gene matches. For the CDR3, the DNA is TGTGCCAGCAGCCCCAAACCGACAGGGGAGGAGAACACTGAAGCTTTCTTT. Its translation is CASSPKPTGEENTEAFF.

This clone was recorded only once. The chain joins TRBV5-4 to TRBJ2-1, with a tentative D call TRBD2 (7 bases). This CDR3 comprises 16 residues. Deletions cut 0 bases from V and 1 base from J, with 11 bases between. Germline V gives CDR1 SGHNT, CDR2 YYREEE (reference sequence). The CDR3 nucleotides are TGTGCCAGCAGCTTGGCGGGGGGCAAATCCTACAATGAGCAGTTCTTC. Residues: CASSLAGGKSYNEQFF.

The chain has TRBV28 and TRBJ2-3; TRBD1 agrees at 7 bases. The CDR3 loop spans 14 amino acids. CDR1 is MDHEN, CDR2 SYDVKM, per germline. J was trimmed by 2 bases and V by 6 bases; bases with no gene match: 5. The CDR3 bases are TGTGCCAGCAGCCTGGGACAGCCCACAGATACGCAGTATTTT. Encoded protein: CASSLGQPTDTQYF. The full variable domain, with the rest looked up from reference TRBV28 and TRBJ2-3, is DVKVTQSSRYLVKRTGEKVFLECVQDMDHENMFWYRQDPGLGLRLIYFSYDVKMKEKGDIPEGYSVSREKKERFSLILESASTNQTSMYLCASSLGQPTDTQYFGPGTRLTVL.

The chain is built from TRBV11-3 and TRBJ2-2; D possibly uses TRBD1 or TRBD2 (6 bases each). This CDR3 has 14 residues. Trimming removed 5 bases from V and 11 bases from J, with 18 bases in between. CDR1 is SGHNT, CDR2 YENEEA, per germline. CDR3 sequence (DNA): TGTGCCAGCAGCCCTGGGGGGCGGGACGATGAGCTGTTTTTT. It yields the protein CASSPGGRDDELFF.

The CDR3 reads CASSVSGGTRSGANVLTF. The CDR3 DNA reads as TGTGCCAGCAGTGTAAGCGGGGGAACTCGCTCTGGGGCCAACGTCCTGACTTTC. V and J are TRBV2 and TRBJ2-6; 8 bases match TRBD2. This CDR3 spans 18 amino acids. The V gene's germline CDR1 is SNHLY and CDR2 FYNNEI. The V segment lost 4 bases and the J segment 0 bases; nucleotides outside the gene matches: 8.

The V gene is TRBV3-1 (or the pseudogene TRBV3-2), the J gene TRBJ2-2, with a weak D call TRBD1 (5 bases). V was shortened by 4 bases and J by 2 bases, with 14 bases between the two germline ends. CDR3 size: 16 residues. The germline V gene has CDR1 LGHDT and CDR2 YNNKEL (reference sequence). CDR3 in amino acids: CASSPVDRINTGELFF. The DNA of the CDR3 is TGTGCCAGCAGCCCGGTTGACAGAATAAACACCGGGGAGCTGTTTTTT.

The chain employs TRBV5-4 and TRBJ2-1, with D possibly being TRBD1 (6 bases). V lost 0 bases and J lost 1, with 8 bases in between. Germline assignment: CDR1 SGHNT and CDR2 YYREEE (reference sequence). The CDR3 runs 15 residues. CDR3 nucleotides: TGTGCCAGCAGCTTGGTGGGGGCGTCCTACAATGAGCAGTTCTTC. Translated: CASSLVGASYNEQFF. Together with reference TRBV5-4 and TRBJ2-1, the CDR3 gives the full variable domain: ETGVTQSPTHLIKTRGQQVTLRCSSQSGHNTVSWYQQALGQGPQFIFQYYREEENGRGNFPPRFSGLQFPNYSSELNVNALELDDSALYLCASSLVGASYNEQFFGPGTRLTVL.

The chain links TRBV7-8 to TRBJ1-1; D not certain. Trimming removed 1 base from V and 5 bases from J, with 8 bases in between. The V gene's germline CDR1 is SGHVS and CDR2 FQNEAQ. This CDR3 is 13 amino acids long. The CDR3, as DNA: TGTGCCAGCAGCTTAGGGGAACGGACTGAAGCTTTCTTT. Translated: CASSLGERTEAFF. Full variable domain (rest looked up from reference TRBV7-8 and TRBJ1-1): GAGVSQSPRYKVAKRGQDVALRCDPISGHVSLFWYQQALGQGPEFLTYFQNEAQLDKSGLPSDRFFAERPEGSVSTLKIQRTQQEDSAVYLCASSLGERTEAFFGQGTRLTVV.